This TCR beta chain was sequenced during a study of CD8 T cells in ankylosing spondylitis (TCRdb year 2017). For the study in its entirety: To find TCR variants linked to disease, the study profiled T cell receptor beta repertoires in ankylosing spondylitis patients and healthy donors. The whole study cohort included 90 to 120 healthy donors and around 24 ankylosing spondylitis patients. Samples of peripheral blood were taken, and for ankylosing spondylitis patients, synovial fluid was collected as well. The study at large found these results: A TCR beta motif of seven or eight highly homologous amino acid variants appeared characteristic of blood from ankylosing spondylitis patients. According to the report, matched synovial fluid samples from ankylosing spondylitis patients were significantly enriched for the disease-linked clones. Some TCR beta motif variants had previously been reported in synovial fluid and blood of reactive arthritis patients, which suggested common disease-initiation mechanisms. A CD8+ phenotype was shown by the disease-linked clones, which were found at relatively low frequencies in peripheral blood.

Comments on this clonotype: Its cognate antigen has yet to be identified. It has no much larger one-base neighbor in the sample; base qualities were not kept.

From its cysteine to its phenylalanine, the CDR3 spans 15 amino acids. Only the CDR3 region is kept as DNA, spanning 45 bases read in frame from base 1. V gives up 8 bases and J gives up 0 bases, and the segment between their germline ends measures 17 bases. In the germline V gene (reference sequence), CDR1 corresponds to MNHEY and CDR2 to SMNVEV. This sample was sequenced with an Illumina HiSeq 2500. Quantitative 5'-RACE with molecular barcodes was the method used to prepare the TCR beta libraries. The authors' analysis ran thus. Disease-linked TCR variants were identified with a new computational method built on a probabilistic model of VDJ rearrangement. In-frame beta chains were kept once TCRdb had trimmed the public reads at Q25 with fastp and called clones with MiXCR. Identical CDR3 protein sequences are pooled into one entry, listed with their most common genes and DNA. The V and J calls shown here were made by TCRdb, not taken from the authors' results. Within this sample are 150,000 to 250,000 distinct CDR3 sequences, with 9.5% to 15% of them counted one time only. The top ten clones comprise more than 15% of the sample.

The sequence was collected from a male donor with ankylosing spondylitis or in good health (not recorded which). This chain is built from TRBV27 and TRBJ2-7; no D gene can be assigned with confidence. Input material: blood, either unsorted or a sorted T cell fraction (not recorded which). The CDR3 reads CASGPFPTSSYEQYF. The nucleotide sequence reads TGTGCCAGCGGGCCGTTTCCAACGAGCTCCTACGAGCAGTACTTC.